These 8 T cell receptor beta chains were sequenced from one sample in a study of T cell repertoires in cytomegalovirus infection. TCRdb redid the calling of the reads with MiXCR, one entry per CDR3 protein. The sample lists fewer than 900,000 distinct CDR3 sequences; roughly 28% were seen once. No antigen has been identified for these receptors. Material: cultured CD8+ T cells from PBMCs, obtained from culture after CMV antigen stimulation. Receptors originate from a human donor in good health (CMV status not recorded). Some clones in this sample may be carry-over from other donors' samples.

V usage is TRBV29-1 and J usage is TRBJ2-3, with 9 bases lining up with TRBD2. Looked up from germline, CDR1 is SQVTM and CDR2 is ANQGSEA. The CDR3 covers 18 residues. The V gene end was trimmed by 1 base and the J gene end by 4 bases; junction bases not matched to a gene: 15. CDR3 amino acids: CSVEGVAGGGARADTQYF. For the CDR3, the DNA is TGCAGCGTTGAAGGGGTAGCGGGCGGGGGGGCCAGGGCAGATACGCAGTATTTT.

The CDR3 nucleotides are TGTGCCAGCAGTTTGGACTACTCCGATACGCAGTATTTT. Translating it yields CASSLDYSDTQYF. The gene calls are TRBV12-3 or TRBV12-4 and TRBJ2-3; D is perhaps TRBD2 (6 bases). CDR3 size: 13 residues. Trimming took 3 bases from V and 6 from J, leaving 10 bases between them.

The chain joins TRBV6-2 or TRBV6-3 to TRBJ1-1; a weak D match, TRBD1 (6 bases). The CDR3 runs 15 residues. CDR1 MNHEY and CDR2 SVGEGT come from the germline V gene. V was shortened by 2 bases and J by 4 bases, with 14 bases between the two germline ends. Here the CDR3 DNA reads TGTGCCAGCAGTTACGCGGGACATCCGTTCACTGAAGCTTTCTTT. It codes for CASSYAGHPFTEAFF.

The chain is built from TRBV19 and TRBJ2-1; 8 bases fit TRBD2. This CDR3 has 15 amino acids. The J segment lost 2 bases and the V segment lost 4 bases, leaving 4 bases of the junction unmatched. CDR1 and CDR2 from the germline V gene are LNHDA and SQIVND (reference sequence). The CDR3 is CASSSAGGAYNEQFF. The CDR3, as DNA: TGTGCCAGTAGTAGCGCGGGGGGCGCCTACAATGAGCAGTTCTTC.

Only a few counts were recorded for this clonotype. This CDR3 reads CASSALRQGFEAFF. DNA of the CDR3: TGTGCCAGTAGTGCCCTCAGACAGGGTTTTGAAGCTTTCTTT. This sequence joins TRBV19 and TRBJ1-1; 7 bases line up with TRBD1. CDR3 length: 14 amino acids. Germline CDR1 is LNHDA and CDR2 is SQIVND (reference sequence). V lost 5 bases to trimming and J lost 7 bases; unmatched junction nucleotides: 10.

Of note for this clonotype: The germline gene is not matched at one end of the junction; a read error may be the cause. The chain employs TRBV20-1 and TRBJ1-1; 9 nucleotides line up with TRBD1. This CDR3 region has 20 residues. Germline-derived CDR1 and CDR2 are DFQATT and SNEGSKA (reference sequence). The CDR3 sequence: CSARAQGAVGTGIPNTEAFF. The CDR3 DNA sequence: TGCAGTGCTAGAGCCCAAGGGGCGGTCGGGACAGGGATCCCGAACACGGAAGCTTTCTTT.

This clonotype was found many times. The CDR3 nucleotides are TGTGCCAGCACCTCGAAACTCAATGAGCAGTTCTTC. Its protein is CASTSKLNEQFF. The chain recombines TRBV7-8 with TRBJ2-1; D is ambiguous. Germline V gene data show CDR1 as SGHVS and CDR2 as FQNEAQ. Trimming removed 7 bases at V and 6 bases at J, with 10 bases between. The CDR3 is 12 amino acids.

At least ten counts were recorded for this clonotype. This rearrangement joins TRBV12-3 or TRBV12-4 to TRBJ2-3; 7 bases fit TRBD2. Unmatched junction bases numbered 0, after V lost 2 bases and J lost 1 base. The CDR3 loop spans 14 amino acids. The CDR3 DNA reads as TGTGCCAGCAGTTTACTAGCGGGCACAGATACGCAGTATTTT. Its translation is CASSLLAGTDTQYF.